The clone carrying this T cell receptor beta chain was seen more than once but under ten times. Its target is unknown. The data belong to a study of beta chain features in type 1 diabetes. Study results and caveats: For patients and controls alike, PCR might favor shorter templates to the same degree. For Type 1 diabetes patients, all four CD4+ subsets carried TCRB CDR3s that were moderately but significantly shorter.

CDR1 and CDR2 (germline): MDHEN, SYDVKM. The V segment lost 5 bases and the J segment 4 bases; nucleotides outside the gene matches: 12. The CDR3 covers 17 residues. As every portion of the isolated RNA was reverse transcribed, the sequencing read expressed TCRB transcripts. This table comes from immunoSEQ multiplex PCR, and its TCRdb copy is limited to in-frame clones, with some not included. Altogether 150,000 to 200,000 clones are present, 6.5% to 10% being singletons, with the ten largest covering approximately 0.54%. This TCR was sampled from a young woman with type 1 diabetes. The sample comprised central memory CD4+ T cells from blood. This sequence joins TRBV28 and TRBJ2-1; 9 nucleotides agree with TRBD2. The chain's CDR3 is CASSPPLGGRVYNEQFF. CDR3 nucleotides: TGTGCCAGCAGTCCTCCTCTGGGCGGGAGGGTGTACAATGAGCAGTTCTTC.